The T cell receptor beta chain under discussion was sequenced for a study of beta chain features in type 1 diabetes (dated by TCRdb to the late 2010s). Broadly, across the study: Mean age, gender distribution, total cell number and subset yield were not different between patients and healthy donors. Regulatory and stem cell-like memory subsets were isolated from only 8 patients and roughly eight healthy donors, whereas naive and central memory subsets came from all 30 or so donors. The study compared the TCRB repertoires of sorted circulating CD4+ T cell subsets in recently diagnosed type 1 diabetes patients with those in matched healthy donors. A total of roughly 99 million sorted cells were examined across all samples, and the number of cells per subset was strongly correlated with RNA yield.

Trimming at the junction amounts to 5 bases on V and 5 bases on J, and the germline ends lie 15 bases apart. The CDR1 and CDR2 encoded by the germline V gene (reference sequence) are MNHNY and SVGAGI. The CDR3 goes from the cysteine to the phenylalanine over 15 residues. CDR3 DNA is the only sequence kept; it has 45 bases, read in frame from the first base. Results the study describes overall, beyond this receptor: Because small numbers of individuals were included in the HLA sub-analyses, any influence of HLA type on TCRB rearrangement was left unresolved. A moderate but significant shortening of TCRB CDR3 length was observed in type 1 diabetes patients in all four CD4+ subsets. At VDJ recombination sites, type 1 diabetes patients had fewer insertions and more deleted nucleotides, which implies abnormalities in thymic rearrangement. Because cDNA was sequenced instead of genomic DNA, highly expressing activated cells could be over-represented, though the groups showed no difference in activation or CD3 levels. Naive, central memory and regulatory TCRB repertoires appeared to be more similar among patients than among healthy donors. Shorter templates might have been favored by PCR, but patient and control samples were amplified and corrected together, so both groups would have been affected equally by any skew.

The entire amount of isolated RNA was reverse transcribed using the High Capacity cDNA Reverse Transcription Kit, so the sequenced TCRB transcripts were expressed ones. Deep immunoSEQ sequencing was applied to naive, central memory and regulatory T cell samples, giving an average of approximately 4 million total reads per sample. Sorted cells were lysed in RLT buffer, and RNA was extracted using DNase-treated RNeasy Micro or Mini kits according to cell number. Each cell subset was processed on its own to prevent cross-contamination, while patient and healthy donor samples were processed together. TCRB sequences were amplified from cDNA with the immunoSEQ multiplex PCR, producing 87-bp fragments spanning the CDR3 region. The amplicons were sequenced using the Illumina HiSeq platform. The study's processing was this. Synthetic template baselines were used to correct PCR bias computationally, reads within Hamming distance 2 were collapsed, and singletons that could not be merged were discarded. By aligning reads against IMGT, V, D and J genes, CDR3 length, and insertions or deletions at six rearrangement sites were assigned. Within each subset, clonotype counts were normalized to sorted cell number, after which true diversity and Gini coefficients were computed with the tcR R package. Repertoire sharing was quantified using the overlap coefficient calculated on TCRB nucleotide sequences. Out-of-frame TCRB sequences from naive cells were analyzed as a proxy for the pre-selection repertoire. The immuneACCESS repertoire file appears here via TCRdb, limited to in-frame rearrangements. These files lack a portion of the clones; in checked studies, under half of the deficit traces to unresolved V genes, and the cause of the others is not known. That table supplies the V and J calls and clone size; D and trimming were determined from the DNA. This sample is represented by about 350,000 clones; around 20% of them were singletons. The ten largest clones take up about 0.045% of the sample.

As to this clone: This receptor's antigen is unknown. Base qualities were left out, and no much larger clone turns up one base away.

Each donor gave one peripheral blood draw, averaging approximately 0.12 L, which was collected into heparinised tubes. A BD FACSAria II and a panel including CD45RO, CCR7, CD25, CD127, CD95 and CD27 were used to sort naive, central memory, regulatory and stem cell-like memory CD4+ T cells. All sorted populations exceeded 95% purity. Right away, PBMCs were isolated by Lymphoprep density gradient centrifugation and were stained directly, with no culture step. So that batch effects would be minimized, each experiment stained and sorted samples in pairs, pairing one healthy donor with one patient. The sequencing sample was made of naive CD4+ T cells from blood. This specimen's cell subset or site label, per the study, means: true naive CD4+ T cells. The clonotype comes from a woman aged 18-30 years in good health. The sequence joins TRBV6-6 to TRBJ1-4; the D gene is possibly TRBD1, with 5 bases matching. The CDR3 protein: CASSSFGDSNEKLFF. The DNA sequence is TGTGCCAGCAGTAGTTTCGGTGACAGCAATGAAAAACTGTTTTTT.